The 17 T cell receptor beta chains below come from one sample, sequenced in a study of CD8 T cells in ankylosing spondylitis. Via MiXCR, TCRdb re-called the 5' RACE reads, giving one row per CDR3 protein. Of about 300,000 distinct CDR3 sequences listed, less than 25% are singletons. Sequencing was performed on blood, either unsorted or a sorted T cell fraction (not recorded which). These receptors originate from a female donor with ankylosing spondylitis or in good health (not recorded which).

This clonotype was seen a few times. J is TRBJ1-2 and V is TRBV5-5, with 10 bases lining up with TRBD1. V was pared by 4 bases and J by 8 bases, with 14 bases of the junction left unmatched. The CDR3 totals 16 residues. Germline V lookup: CDR1 SGHKS, CDR2 YYEKEE (reference sequence). This chain's CDR3 is CASSPQGQGILRGYTF. The CDR3 nucleotides read TGTGCCAGCAGCCCTCAGGGACAGGGGATACTTCGAGGCTACACCTTC.

Notes on this clonotype: No DNA is shown, since the ends of the CDR3 on it are uncertain; the CDR3 is the one TCRdb lists. The J gene is TRBJ2-2, the V gene TRBV29-1. The CDR3 is made up of 12 amino acids, end residues included. The germline CDR1 and CDR2 sequences are SQVTM and ANQGSEA. This CDR3 reads CSVESAGELFFF.

This clonotype was found a few times. The rearrangement links TRBV20-1 to TRBJ2-3, with D possibly matching TRBD1 (5 bases). The CDR3 totals 12 residues. Germline values: CDR1 DFQATT, CDR2 SNEGSKA (reference sequence). Trimming pared 0 bases from V and 6 bases from J, leaving 7 bases between. The CDR3 loop reads CSARDPGDTQYF. The CDR3 nucleotides are TGCAGTGCTAGAGATCCAGGGGATACGCAGTATTTT.

V and J are TRBV18 and TRBJ2-1; 10 bases are a match to TRBD2. J was trimmed by 6 bases and V by 8 bases; bases with no gene match: 1. Germline loops: CDR1 KGHSH, CDR2 LQKENI. The CDR3 runs to 12 residues. CDR3 bases: TGTGCCAGCGCTAGCGGGAGCAATGAGCAGTTCTTC. The encoded protein is CASASGSNEQFF.

The table lists this clonotype with a few counts. One end of the junction does not line up with germline, which may come from a read error. The genes are TRBV6-6 and TRBJ2-1; 8 bases are a match to TRBD1. This CDR3 contains 15 residues. Germline V gives CDR1 MNHNY, CDR2 SVGAGI (reference sequence). CDR3 in DNA: TGTGCCAGCAGTTACGGTCGTTCAGGGGGCGCTTTGACGGTCTTC. Protein: CASSYGRSGGALTVF.

This clonotype showed up just a few times. This chain links TRBV7-7 with TRBJ2-1; 7 nucleotides match TRBD2. Looked up from germline, CDR1 is SSHAT and CDR2 is FNYEAQ (reference sequence). The length of the CDR3 is 20 residues. Trimming took 2 bases from V and 0 from J; bases not matched to a gene: 16. For the CDR3, the DNA is TGTGCCAGCAGCTTAAAGAAGACGGGAGGCCGTCTAAGCTCCTACAATGAGCAGTTCTTC. As protein: CASSLKKTGGRLSSYNEQFF. Using reference TRBV7-7 and TRBJ2-1 for the parts outside the CDR3, the full variable domain is GAGVSQSPRYKVTKRGQDVTLRCDPISSHATLYWYQQALGQGPEFLTYFNYEAQPDKSGLPSDRFSAERPEGSISTLTIQRTEQRDSAMYRCASSLKKTGGRLSSYNEQFFGPGTRLTVL.

This rearrangement joins TRBV4-3 to TRBJ2-1; perhaps TRBD2 as D (6 bases). Germline V gene lookup returns CDR1 LGHNA and CDR2 YSLEER. Between the trimmed V and J ends, which lost 2 bases and 10 bases, there was a span of 15 bases. The CDR3 is 14 residues long. The CDR3 loop is CASSQPAAGNEQFF. The CDR3 DNA reads TGCGCCAGCAGCCAACCCGCCGCGGGGAACGAGCAGTTCTTC.

This clonotype was seen a few times. The gene calls are TRBV6-5 and TRBJ1-2; a possible D gene is TRBD1 (5 bases). There are 11 residues in the CDR3. The germline V and J ends were trimmed by 10 bases and 7 bases, with 13 bases remaining between them. In germline, CDR1 is MNHEY, CDR2 SVGAGI. CDR3 sequence reads: CATARGGGYTF. The CDR3 DNA sequence: TGTGCCACTGCTAGGGGCGGTGGCTACACCTTC.

This clonotype appeared a few times. The chain has TRBV29-1 and TRBJ1-2; the D gene is possibly TRBD1 (5 bases). Germline loops: CDR1 SQVTM, CDR2 ANQGSEA. With 6 bases removed from V and 4 bases from J, the gap between germline ends came to 15 bases. CDR3 length: 13 residues. The CDR3 sequence: CSVGLLGGYGYTF. CDR3 nucleotides: TGCAGCGTGGGACTATTGGGAGGCTATGGCTACACCTTC.

This clonotype occurred a few times. This chain joins TRBV5-4 and TRBJ2-3, with D unresolved. The length of the CDR3 is 14 residues. Germline loops: CDR1 SGHNT, CDR2 YYREEE (reference sequence). Trimming took off 3 bases at V and 2 bases at J, with 10 bases between the two ends. CDR3 residues: CASSSDSYTDTQYF. The CDR3 bases are TGTGCCAGCAGCTCCGACTCTTACACAGATACGCAGTATTTT.

The CDR3 sequence: CSASLVSVEQFF. The CDR3 DNA follows: TGCAGTGCTTCCCTGGTCAGTGTGGAGCAGTTCTTC. The rearrangement links TRBV20-1 to TRBJ2-1; D not resolved. Germline assignment: CDR1 DFQATT and CDR2 SNEGSKA (reference sequence). The CDR3 loop spans 12 amino acids. V lost 5 bases, J lost 10 bases, and 15 bases lay in between.

J is TRBJ2-7 and V is TRBV10-1; 9 bases line up with TRBD1. Germline-derived CDR1 and CDR2 are WNHNN and SYGVQD (reference sequence). The V segment lost 3 bases and the J segment 7 bases; nucleotides outside the gene matches: 16. This CDR3 region has 17 residues. The CDR3 DNA sequence: TGCGCCAGCAGTGATGGGGTCCCGGGACAGGGCCTTTGGGAGCAGTACTTC. As protein: CASSDGVPGQGLWEQYF.

This clonotype showed up just a few times. The chain has TRBV19 and TRBJ2-1, with TRBD1 as a possible D gene (6 bases). The CDR3 runs to 13 residues. Germline CDR1 reads LNHDA; CDR2 reads SQIVND (reference sequence). V lost 4 bases to trimming and J lost 7 bases, with 11 bases between them. CDR3 coding DNA: TGTGCCAGTAGTACGACAGGCGGGAATGAGCAGTTCTTC. This codes for CASSTTGGNEQFF.

This chain links TRBV18 with TRBJ2-2; D may be TRBD1 (6 bases). Germline V CDR1 and CDR2: KGHSH, LQKENI. There are 16 residues in the CDR3. V shed 3 bases and J shed 0 bases, with 11 bases lying between them. The CDR3 loop reads CASSPQGLTNTGELFF. The CDR3 DNA sequence: TGTGCCAGCTCACCCCAGGGGCTTACGAACACCGGGGAGCTGTTTTTT.

This clonotype was picked up a small number of times. The gene calls are TRBV9 and TRBJ1-1; 7 bases line up with TRBD1. J was trimmed by 4 bases and V by 2 bases; bases with no gene match: 5. The CDR3 runs to 14 residues. CDR1 and CDR2 (germline): SGDLS, YYNGEE. CDR3 nucleotides: TGTGCCAGCAGCGTGAGACAGGGAGGCACTGAAGCTTTCTTT. Translated: CASSVRQGGTEAFF.

This sequence joins TRBV12-3 or TRBV12-4 and TRBJ1-4, with 7 bases fitting TRBD1. This CDR3 has 13 amino acids. V shed 5 bases and J 8 bases; nucleotides not matched to a gene: 5. As DNA, the CDR3 is TGTGCCAGCAGTCGGGACAGCTTCGAAAAACTGTTTTTT. Amino acids: CASSRDSFEKLFF.

V usage is TRBV20-1 and J usage is TRBJ2-1; TRBD2 matches at 12 bases. The CDR3 loop spans 13 amino acids. V was clipped by 1 base and J by 10 bases; unmatched bases: 2. CDR1 and CDR2 (germline): DFQATT, SNEGSKA (reference sequence). This CDR3 is CSARVLAGGEQFF. The CDR3 nucleotides read TGCAGTGCTAGAGTGCTAGCGGGAGGGGAGCAGTTCTTC.